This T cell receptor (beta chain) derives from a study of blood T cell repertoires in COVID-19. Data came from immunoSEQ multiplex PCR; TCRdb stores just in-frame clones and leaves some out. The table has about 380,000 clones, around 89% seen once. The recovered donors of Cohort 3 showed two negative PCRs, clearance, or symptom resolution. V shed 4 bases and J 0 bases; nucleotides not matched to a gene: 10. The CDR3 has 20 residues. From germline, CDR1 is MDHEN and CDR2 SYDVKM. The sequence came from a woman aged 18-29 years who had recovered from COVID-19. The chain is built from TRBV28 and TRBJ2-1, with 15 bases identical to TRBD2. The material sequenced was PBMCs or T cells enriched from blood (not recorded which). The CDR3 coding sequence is TGTGCCAGCAGTTCGGGACTAGCGGGGGGCTCCGCTAGCTCCTACAATGAGCAGTTCTTC. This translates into CASSSGLAGGSASSYNEQFF.